This section outlines one TCR beta chain sequence together with its context. This entry comes from a study of OX40 agonist ivuxolimab in advanced cancers. Study-level information: Treatment of patients was with ivuxolimab, an agonistic anti-OX40 (CD134) antibody. Cohort: about 80% men, mean age 60, aged roughly 20 to 79.

Profiled with immunoSEQ multiplex PCR; TCRdb holds only in-frame clones, not every one. The sample includes about 48,000 clones, 65% to 85% of them seen just once. This TCR was sampled from an adult with an advanced solid tumor such as melanoma, head and neck, liver or kidney cancer. Material: CD4+ or CD8+ T cells sorted from blood, obtained in a trial of the OX40 agonist ivuxolimab.

The CDR3 region is CAWRGGANVLTF. In DNA form, the CDR3 reads TGTGCCTGGCGAGGAGGGGCCAACGTCCTGACTTTC. J is TRBJ2-6 and V is TRBV30; unclear D gene. From germline, CDR1 is GTSNPN and CDR2 SVGIG (reference sequence). V gave up 5 bases and J gave up 4 bases, with 6 bases separating them. CDR3 length equals 12 residues.